The sequence of this T cell receptor beta chain was determined in a study of CD8 T cells in Susac syndrome. V lost 4 bases to trimming and J lost 11 bases; unmatched junction nucleotides: 11. The germline gives CDR1 GTSNPN, CDR2 SVGIG (reference sequence). The CDR3 is made up of 13 amino acids. Peripheral blood CD8+ and CD4+ T cells were profiled by TCR beta sequencing. Multiple sclerosis controls were treatment-naive patients with stable or active relapsing-remitting disease. TEMRA cells were enriched by FACS, and CD4+ and CD8+ T cells were negatively isolated. Reverse transcription of roughly 0.5 to 1 ug RNA used random hexamers. Amplification of TCR beta CDR3 was carried out by immunoSEQ multiplex PCR, which covered 54 Vbeta and 13 Jbeta segments. Each CDR3 protein gets one entry after TCRdb re-called the immunoSEQ multiplex PCR reads with MiXCR. The table records about 180,000 distinct CDR3 sequences, almost 96% of them present only once.

Input material: CD4+ T cells from PBMCs. The TCR comes from a human donor with multiple sclerosis. The chain recombines TRBV30 with TRBJ1-1; 9 bases line up with TRBD1. The CDR3 sequence is CAWNPGQGSPAFF. The CDR3 DNA is TGTGCCTGGAACCCGGGACAGGGTAGTCCGGCTTTCTTT.